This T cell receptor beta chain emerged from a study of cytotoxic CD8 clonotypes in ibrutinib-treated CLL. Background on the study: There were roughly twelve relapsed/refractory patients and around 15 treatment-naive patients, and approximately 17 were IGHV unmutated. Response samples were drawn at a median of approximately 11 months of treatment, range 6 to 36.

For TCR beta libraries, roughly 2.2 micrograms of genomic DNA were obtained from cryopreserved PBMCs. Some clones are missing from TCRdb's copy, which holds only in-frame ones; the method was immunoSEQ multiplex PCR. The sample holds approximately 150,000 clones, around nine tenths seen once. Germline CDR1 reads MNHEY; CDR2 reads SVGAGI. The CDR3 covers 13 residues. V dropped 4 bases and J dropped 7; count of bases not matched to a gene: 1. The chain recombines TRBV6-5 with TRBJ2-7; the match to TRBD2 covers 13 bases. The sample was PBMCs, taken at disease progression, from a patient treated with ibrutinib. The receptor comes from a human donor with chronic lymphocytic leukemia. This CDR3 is CASSLGLAGEQYF. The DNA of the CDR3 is TGTGCCAGCAGTTTGGGACTAGCGGGGGAGCAGTACTTC.